These 26 T cell receptor beta chains originate from one sample sequenced in a study of cytotoxic CD8 clonotypes in ibrutinib-treated CLL. Profiling relied on immunoSEQ multiplex PCR, and the TCRdb table lists in-frame clones only, not all of them. The sample has approximately 42,000 clones, roughly three quarters seen once. The specimen comprised PBMCs, sampled after 12 months of ibrutinib treatment. These receptors were collected from a human donor with chronic lymphocytic leukemia.

V and J are TRBV21-1 and TRBJ1-3. TRBV21-1 is shown as a pseudogene. This CDR3 contains 15 residues. The CDR3 reads CARPRRDYSGNTIYF. The CDR3, as DNA: TGTGCCAGGCCAAGAAGGGATTACTCTGGAAACACCATATATTTT.

This clone was found a few times. This chain links TRBV27 with TRBJ1-2; D not certain. This CDR3 contains 15 residues. In germline, CDR1 is MNHEY, CDR2 SMNVEV (reference sequence). V was pared by 2 bases and J by 4 bases, with 14 bases between. This CDR3 is CASSLKTDVAYGYTF. The CDR3, as DNA: TGTGCCAGCAGTTTAAAGACGGACGTCGCCTATGGCTACACCTTC.

This chain connects TRBV7-6 to TRBJ1-3, with 8 bases fitting TRBD1. From germline, CDR1 is SGHVS and CDR2 FNYEAQ. CDR3 length equals 15 residues. The V and J ends lost 5 bases and 4 bases, in that order; junction bases with no gene match: 7. This CDR3 is CASSTGQAAGNTIYF. The CDR3 region has the DNA TGTGCCAGCAGCACGGGACAGGCTGCCGGAAACACCATATATTTT.

The rearrangement uses TRBV6-1 and TRBJ2-5; D might be TRBD1 (6 bases). Looked up from germline, CDR1 is MNHNS and CDR2 is SASEGT. V was trimmed by 0 bases and J by 5 bases, leaving 13 bases between them. The CDR3 is 15 residues long. Here the CDR3 reads CASSEAGGPGETQYF. The CDR3 bases are TGTGCCAGCAGTGAAGCAGGGGGACCTGGCGAGACCCAGTACTTC.

The chain joins TRBV6-6 to TRBJ1-2; D is unclear. V was pared by 4 bases and J by 7 bases, with 7 bases between. Germline V CDR1 and CDR2: MNHNY, SVGAGI (reference sequence). The CDR3 contains 11 residues. CDR3 sequence reads: CASSLQAGYTF. CDR3 bases: TGTGCCAGCAGTTTGCAGGCTGGCTACACCTTC.

The chain is built from TRBV18 and TRBJ2-6; 11 nucleotides agree with TRBD2. V lost 5 bases, J lost 4 bases, and 10 bases stayed unmatched. Germline V lookup: CDR1 KGHSH, CDR2 LQKENI. This CDR3 spans 18 amino acids. This CDR3 reads CASSTLLAGAAGANVLTF. The CDR3 region has the DNA TGTGCCAGCTCAACATTACTAGCGGGAGCAGCCGGGGCCAACGTCCTGACTTTC.

The V and J genes are TRBV6-6 and TRBJ2-7, with D unclear. The V and J ends lost 6 bases and 3 bases respectively, with 18 bases between them. Germline values: CDR1 MNHNY, CDR2 SVGAGI (reference sequence). CDR3 length: 15 amino acids. The CDR3 protein is CASSPQAAKLYEQYF. The CDR3 DNA follows: TGTGCCAGCAGCCCTCAGGCAGCGAAGCTCTACGAGCAGTACTTC.

The chain recombines TRBV7-7 with TRBJ2-5; D remains ambiguous. Per the germline V gene, CDR1 is SSHAT and CDR2 is FNYEAQ (reference sequence). Trimming removed 4 bases at V and 5 bases at J, with 14 bases between. This CDR3 contains 14 residues. CDR3 sequence: CASSSGSWAETQYF. DNA of the CDR3: TGTGCCAGCAGCTCCGGGTCTTGGGCTGAGACCCAGTACTTC. The full variable domain, in which reference TRBV7-7 and TRBJ2-5 provide the parts outside the CDR3, is GAGVSQSPRYKVTKRGQDVTLRCDPISSHATLYWYQQALGQGPEFLTYFNYEAQPDKSGLPSDRFSAERPEGSISTLTIQRTEQRDSAMYRCASSSGSWAETQYFGPGTRLLVL.

The genes are TRBV9 and TRBJ2-5, with D hard to call. Trimming cost V 3 bases and J 4 bases, with 10 bases left between them. The CDR3 extends over 13 amino acids. Germline V gene data show CDR1 as SGDLS and CDR2 as YYNGEE. CDR3 sequence reads: CASSDTVAETQYF. For the CDR3, the DNA is TGTGCCAGCAGCGACACAGTGGCAGAGACCCAGTACTTC.

Only a few counts were recorded for this clone. The CDR3 DNA follows: TGTGCCAGCAGCCTCGGTGGGCGCAATCAGCCCCAGCATTTT. This translates into CASSLGGRNQPQHF. The chain carries TRBV12-1 and TRBJ1-5; the table's D call, TRBD1, has no DNA check behind it. TRBV12-1 is flagged as a pseudogene. The CDR3 length is 14 residues.

The chain couples TRBV11-3 to TRBJ1-5; possible D gene TRBD1, 6 bases. CDR3 length: 14 amino acids. The V end lost 2 bases, the J end lost 6 bases, and 11 bases lay between the germline ends. Germline V gene data show CDR1 as SGHNT and CDR2 as YENEEA. The DNA of the CDR3 is TGTGCCAGCAGCTTATTGGGGGCGAGTCAGCCCCAGCATTTT. It encodes CASSLLGASQPQHF. Combining the CDR3 with reference TRBV11-3 and TRBJ1-5 gives the whole variable domain EAGVVQSPRYKIIEKKQPVAFWCNPISGHNTLYWYLQNLGQGPELLIRYENEEAVDDSQLPKDRFSAERLKGVDSTLKIQPAELGDSAVYLCASSLLGASQPQHFGDGTRLSIL.

This clone came up once. The chain joins TRBV5-6 to TRBJ2-7; D is undetermined. Germline V gene lookup returns CDR1 SGHDT and CDR2 YYEEEE. CDR3 length: 15 amino acids. The V and J ends lost 0 bases and 6 bases respectively, with 16 bases between them. CDR3 nucleotides: TGTGCCAGCAGCTTGGCTGGGCTAATCGTGGGCGAGCAGTACTTC. It translates to CASSLAGLIVGEQYF.

The chain joins TRBV29-1 to TRBJ2-5; perhaps TRBD2 as D (5 bases). V dropped 7 bases and J dropped 5 bases, with 14 bases sitting between them. The CDR3 consists of 12 residues. The germline V gene encodes CDR1 SQVTM and CDR2 ANQGSEA. The CDR3 region has the DNA TGCAGCGCAGCCCGGGAAGGCGAGACCCAGTACTTC. Encoded protein: CSAAREGETQYF.

The rearrangement joins TRBV7-9 to TRBJ2-3; TRBD2 might be the D (6 bases). The CDR3 length is 15 residues. CDR1 is SEHNR, CDR2 FQNEAQ, per germline (reference sequence). V was clipped by 5 bases and J by 6 bases, with 18 bases between them. CDR3 DNA sequence: TGTGCCAGCAGCGATCCTAGCGTTCCACCTGATACGCAGTATTTT. Translation: CASSDPSVPPDTQYF.

The V gene is TRBV6-6, the J gene TRBJ2-2; a possible D gene is TRBD1 (5 bases). Per the germline V gene, CDR1 is MNHNY and CDR2 is SVGAGI (reference sequence). V lost 6 bases, J lost 2 bases, and 13 bases lay in between. The CDR3 covers 15 residues. This CDR3 reads CASRGGQVNTGELFF. In DNA form, the CDR3 reads TGTGCCAGCAGGGGTGGACAAGTAAACACCGGGGAGCTGTTTTTT.

This clone was seen just once. This chain connects TRBV6-6 to TRBJ2-5; D is perhaps TRBD1 (6 bases). The CDR3 runs 15 residues. Trimming cost V 1 base and J 1 base, with 10 bases left between them. Germline values: CDR1 MNHNY, CDR2 SVGAGI (reference sequence). CDR3 protein: CASSYWGQGQETQYF. The DNA for the CDR3 is TGTGCCAGCAGTTACTGGGGGCAAGGCCAAGAGACCCAGTACTTC.

The gene calls are TRBV9 and TRBJ1-1, with D unresolved. The CDR3 is 16 residues long. The ends were cut back, 0 bases at V and 2 bases at J, with 14 bases in the middle. From germline, CDR1 is SGDLS and CDR2 YYNGEE. CDR3 amino acids: CASSVAPALINTEAFF. The CDR3, as DNA: TGTGCCAGCAGCGTAGCTCCGGCCCTCATCAACACTGAAGCTTTCTTT. Using reference TRBV9 and TRBJ1-1 for the parts outside the CDR3, the full variable domain is DSGVTQTPKHLITATGQRVTLRCSPRSGDLSVYWYQQSLDQGLQFLIQYYNGEERAKGNILERFSAQQFPDLHSELNLSSLELGDSALYFCASSVAPALINTEAFFGQGTRLTVV.

The J gene is TRBJ1-1, the V gene TRBV6-1, with D perhaps matching TRBD1 (6 bases). The CDR3 is 15 amino acids. Trimming stripped 5 bases from V and 2 bases from J, with 15 bases between. CDR1 and CDR2 from the germline V gene are MNHNS and SASEGT. The CDR3 DNA reads TGTGCCAGCAGTCCCACAGGGTCTGCAAACACTGAAGCTTTCTTT. Encoded protein: CASSPTGSANTEAFF.

The gene calls are TRBV14 and TRBJ2-3; unclear D gene. V was shortened by 1 base and J by 6 bases, with 8 bases between the two germline ends. CDR3 length: 13 residues. Germline assignment: CDR1 SGHDN and CDR2 FVKESK. CDR3 in amino acids: CASSQGLRDTQYF. The CDR3 nucleotides are TGTGCCAGCAGCCAAGGACTTCGGGATACGCAGTATTTT.

The chain carries TRBV28 and TRBJ2-7; 8 bases map to TRBD2. The CDR3 covers 12 residues. J gave up 7 bases and V 5 bases, and 4 bases lay outside the gene matches. CDR1 MDHEN and CDR2 SYDVKM come from the germline V gene. The CDR3 spells CASSPGGREQYF. The CDR3 bases are TGTGCCAGCAGTCCGGGGGGGCGAGAGCAGTACTTC. The full variable domain, in which reference TRBV28 and TRBJ2-7 provide the parts outside the CDR3, is DVKVTQSSRYLVKRTGEKVFLECVQDMDHENMFWYRQDPGLGLRLIYFSYDVKMKEKGDIPEGYSVSREKKERFSLILESASTNQTSMYLCASSPGGREQYFGPGTRLTVT.

V gene TRBV7-2 combines with J gene TRBJ2-1; D is possibly TRBD2 (6 bases). This CDR3 spans 16 amino acids. The V end lost 0 bases, the J end lost 7 bases, and 16 bases lay between the germline ends. The V gene's germline CDR1 is SGHTA and CDR2 FQGNSA. This chain's CDR3 is CASSLAPDYSLNEQFF. As DNA, the CDR3 is TGTGCCAGCAGCTTAGCCCCGGACTACTCCTTAAATGAGCAGTTCTTC.

The chain uses TRBV5-1 and TRBJ2-5, with a tentative D call TRBD2 (5 bases). V lost 3 bases and J lost 1, with 22 bases in between. Germline loops: CDR1 SGHRS, CDR2 YFSETQ. The CDR3 contains 18 residues. This CDR3 is CASSSTSPTRAFQETQYF. CDR3 bases: TGCGCCAGCAGCTCAACGTCCCCGACGAGGGCATTCCAAGAGACCCAGTACTTC.

The chain carries TRBV7-2 and TRBJ2-7; 8 positions match TRBD2. Per the germline V gene, CDR1 is SGHTA and CDR2 is FQGNSA. The CDR3 covers 15 residues. The V gene end was trimmed by 5 bases and the J gene end by 3 bases; junction bases not matched to a gene: 9. CDR3 sequence: CASSSLGLGGYEQYF. CDR3 in DNA: TGTGCCAGCAGCAGCCTGGGACTAGGGGGCTACGAGCAGTACTTC.

This chain uses TRBV19 with TRBJ1-1; tentative D call: TRBD1 (5 bases). This CDR3 spans 13 amino acids. V lost 7 bases and J lost 4, with 13 bases in between. Looked up from germline, CDR1 is LNHDA and CDR2 is SQIVND (reference sequence). CDR3 region: CASTWLGGTEAFF. The CDR3 region has the DNA TGTGCCAGTACCTGGCTGGGGGGCACTGAAGCTTTCTTT. Full variable domain (remainder filled in from reference TRBV19 and TRBJ1-1): DGGITQSPKYLFRKEGQNVTLSCEQNLNHDAMYWYRQDPGQGLRLIYYSQIVNDFQKGDIAEGYSVSREKKESFPLTVTSAQKNPTAFYLCASTWLGGTEAFFGQGTRLTVV.

This clone was detected only once. The chain couples TRBV6-1 to TRBJ1-5; D gene unclear. The CDR3 loop spans 14 amino acids. Germline-derived CDR1 and CDR2 are MNHNS and SASEGT. V gave up 6 bases and J gave up 7 bases, with 16 bases separating them. CDR3 sequence reads: CASREIEWGQPQHF. The CDR3 coding sequence is TGTGCCAGCAGGGAAATTGAATGGGGACAGCCCCAGCATTTT.

V and J are TRBV12-5 and TRBJ2-5; D may match TRBD1 or TRBD2 (5 bases each). This CDR3 has 12 residues. Trimming left V 0 bases short and J 6 bases short, with 5 bases between. The germline gives CDR1 LGHNT, CDR2 FRNRAP. The CDR3 sequence: CASGLVGQTQYF. The CDR3 coding sequence is TGTGCTAGTGGTTTGGTGGGACAGACCCAGTACTTC.